Each of the 21 T cell receptor beta chains below was sequenced from the same sample in a study of blood T cells in healthy people across ages. It was with a sample-barcoded 5' primer and a J-beta primer mix that a second PCR of roughly 7 to 12 cycles was run. TCRdb re-called the 5' RACE reads through MiXCR, storing one row per CDR3 protein. The table shows approximately 1,700,000 distinct CDR3 sequences, with around 40% occurring only once. The sequencing input was blood. The receptors here all came from a human donor in good health.

The sample holds many counts of this clonotype. The junction departs from the called germline gene at one end, perhaps through a read error. The chain has TRBV5-1 and TRBJ2-1; 11 positions agree with TRBD2. The germline CDR1 and CDR2 sequences are SGHRS and YFSETQ. CDR3 size: 15 residues. CDR3 nucleotide sequence: TGTGCCAGCAGCCTAGGGACTAGCGGAGACAATGAGCAGTTCTTC. This codes for CASSLGTSGDNEQFF.

V gene TRBV10-2 combines with J gene TRBJ2-5, with D uncertain. The CDR3 contains 13 residues. CDR1 is WSHSY, CDR2 SAAADI, per germline. V lost 4 bases and J lost 0, with 6 bases in between. The CDR3 DNA reads as TGCGCCAGCAGTGCCAGGAACCAAGAGACCCAGTACTTC. Amino acids: CASSARNQETQYF.

This clonotype has a count of ten or more. The chain is built from TRBV5-1 and TRBJ2-7; the match to TRBD1 covers 7 bases. Germline V gene data show CDR1 as SGHRS and CDR2 as YFSETQ. The trim removed 0 bases at V and 0 bases at J, leaving 3 bases unmatched. The CDR3 is 15 residues long. CDR3 protein: CASSLEQGSSYEQYF. CDR3 nucleotide sequence: TGCGCCAGCAGCTTGGAACAGGGGAGCTCCTACGAGCAGTACTTC.

Note on this clonotype: At one end the junction does not follow the germline gene, possibly because of a read error. V usage is TRBV7-2 and J usage is TRBJ2-3; D might be TRBD1 (6 bases). Germline assignment: CDR1 SGHTA and CDR2 FQGNSA. The CDR3 is made up of 13 amino acids. CDR3: CAGSPQGIDTQYF. The CDR3 coding sequence is TGTGCCGGCAGCCCTCAGGGGATAGATACGCAGTATTTT.

Details on this clonotype: The junction and the germline gene differ at one end; a read error may be behind it. The chain joins TRBV2 to TRBJ2-5; D is unresolved. Germline CDR1 reads SNHLY; CDR2 reads FYNNEI. This CDR3 comprises 13 residues. The DNA of the CDR3 is TGTGCCACCAGTGAAACGCCCAAAGAGACCCAGTACTTC. It translates to CATSETPKETQYF.

The V gene is TRBV6-2 or TRBV6-3, the J gene TRBJ2-7; D not resolved. CDR1 and CDR2 (germline): MNHEY, SVGEGT. There are 13 residues in the CDR3. Trimming took off 2 bases at V and 3 bases at J, with 8 bases between the two ends. Here the CDR3 reads CASSYPTIYEQYF. In DNA form, the CDR3 reads TGTGCCAGCAGTTACCCTACCATCTACGAGCAGTACTTC.

Worth noting for this clonotype: Being one base from a much bigger clone, this may be a read error. The V call is TRBV12-3 or TRBV12-4, the J call TRBJ1-5; D gene ambiguous. The CDR3 runs 11 residues. The CDR3 DNA follows: TGTGCCGGCAGTTTAAGTCAGCCCCAGCATTTT. Its translation: CAGSLSQPQHF.

J is TRBJ1-2 and V is TRBV6-5; TRBD1 might be the D (5 bases). Trimming removed 7 bases at V and 6 bases at J, with 21 bases between. From germline, CDR1 is MNHEY and CDR2 SVGAGI. The CDR3 is made up of 15 amino acids. The CDR3 sequence is CASNPGLWDRNGYTF. CDR3 coding DNA: TGTGCCAGCAACCCGGGACTTTGGGATCGGAATGGCTACACCTTC.

This clonotype has a handful of counts. V gene TRBV6-5 combines with J gene TRBJ2-3; 8 nucleotides agree with TRBD1. This CDR3 is 16 amino acids long. Germline assignment: CDR1 MNHEY and CDR2 SVGAGI. With 5 bases clipped from V and 1 base from J, the junction kept 8 bases outside the gene matches. The DNA for the CDR3 is TGTGCCAGCAGTCAAACTGCGACAGGGGGCACAGATACGCAGTATTTT. As protein: CASSQTATGGTDTQYF.

CDR3: CASSHGSGTEAFF. CDR3 sequence (DNA): TGTGCCAGCAGCCATGGGTCGGGCACTGAAGCTTTCTTT. This chain joins TRBV3-1 and TRBJ1-1; D is unclear. CDR1 is LGHDT and CDR2 is YNNKEL in the germline V gene (reference sequence). The CDR3 runs 13 residues. Trimming pared 3 bases from V and 4 bases from J, leaving 9 bases between.

J is TRBJ2-3 and V is TRBV4-3, with D perhaps TRBD2 (6 bases). V shed 4 bases and J shed 6 bases, with 14 bases lying between them. The germline V gene has CDR1 LGHNA and CDR2 YSLEER. The length of the CDR3 is 14 residues. The CDR3 coding sequence is TGCGCCAGCAGCCCATTAGGGACTCAGGATACGCAGTATTTT. Translated: CASSPLGTQDTQYF.

Only a few counts were recorded for this clonotype. The chain is built from TRBV5-6 and TRBJ2-7; TRBD1 agrees at 9 bases. The CDR3 loop spans 14 amino acids. V shed 5 bases, J shed 6 bases, and the junction held 9 bases outside the gene matches. Germline V CDR1 and CDR2: SGHDT, YYEEEE. This CDR3 reads CASRGDRGYGEQYF. CDR3 in DNA: TGTGCCAGCAGAGGTGACAGGGGGTATGGCGAGCAGTACTTC.

The CDR3 region is CASRIYEQYF. DNA for the CDR3: TGTGCCAGCAGGATTTACGAGCAGTACTTC. This chain uses TRBV2 with TRBJ2-7; D ambiguous. V was trimmed by 6 bases and J by 4 bases, leaving 4 bases between them. CDR3 size: 10 residues. Germline-derived CDR1 and CDR2 are SNHLY and FYNNEI.

The V and J genes are TRBV29-1 and TRBJ2-1; 8 bases are a match to TRBD2. J gave up 1 base and V 3 bases, and 11 bases lay outside the gene matches. CDR1 SQVTM and CDR2 ANQGSEA come from the germline V gene. CDR3 length: 17 amino acids. CDR3 amino acids: CSVDGLAGGPSYNEQFF. The CDR3 nucleotides are TGCAGCGTTGATGGGCTGGCGGGGGGACCATCCTACAATGAGCAGTTCTTC.

This sequence joins TRBV9 and TRBJ1-2, with a tentative D call TRBD1 (6 bases). Germline-derived CDR1 and CDR2 are SGDLS and YYNGEE. V gave up 0 bases and J gave up 11 bases, with 26 bases separating them. The CDR3 totals 17 residues. Written as DNA, the CDR3 is TGTGCCAGCAGCGTAGCTTCTCGGGACACTAGCGAATTAGTTTACACCTTC. It specifies CASSVASRDTSELVYTF.

This chain joins TRBV2 and TRBJ2-5, with TRBD1 as a possible D gene (5 bases). The end of the DNA is better explained by TRBJ2-7, so the J call may be wrong. Germline V gene lookup returns CDR1 SNHLY and CDR2 FYNNEI. The CDR3 runs to 12 residues. CDR3 loop: CASRTEHYEQYF. The CDR3, as DNA: TGTGCCAGCAGGACAGAGCACTACGAGCAGTACTTC.

This clonotype was observed a few times. V and J are TRBV7-2 and TRBJ2-3; no clear D gene. The CDR3 spans 16 residues. With 5 bases removed from V and 2 bases from J, the gap between germline ends came to 17 bases. From germline, CDR1 is SGHTA and CDR2 FQGNSA. CDR3 coding DNA: TGTGCCAGCAGCGGGGTCCTCAACCTATACACAGATACGCAGTATTTT. Residues: CASSGVLNLYTDTQYF.

CDR3 protein: CASSERREGGGYTF. The CDR3 DNA reads as TGTGCCAGCAGCGAACGACGGGAGGGAGGTGGCTACACCTTC. This chain joins TRBV11-2 and TRBJ1-2; D is unclear. The CDR3 covers 14 residues. V lost 5 bases and J lost 7, with 17 bases in between. Looked up from germline, CDR1 is SGHAT and CDR2 is FQNNGV.

The chain couples TRBV20-1 to TRBJ2-3, with D unclear. The CDR3 spans 14 residues. Germline values: CDR1 DFQATT, CDR2 SNEGSKA (reference sequence). Trimming removed 6 bases from V and 2 bases from J, with 15 bases in between. The CDR3 loop is CSAHGPSFTDTQYF. Written as DNA, the CDR3 is TGCAGTGCCCATGGGCCGTCTTTCACAGATACGCAGTATTTT.

The chain recombines TRBV24-1 with TRBJ2-5; 10 nucleotides line up with TRBD2. CDR3 length equals 15 residues. Losses at the gene ends were 3 bases for V and 5 bases for J; bases not matched to a gene: 5. Per germline, CDR1 KGHDR and CDR2 SFDVKD. The CDR3 region is CATSDQAGGRETQYF. CDR3 nucleotide sequence: TGTGCCACCAGTGATCAAGCGGGGGGGCGGGAGACCCAGTACTTC.

The CDR3 loop is CASSQTRTNTGELFF. Here the CDR3 DNA reads TGTGCCAGCAGCCAGACCAGAACGAACACCGGGGAGCTGTTTTTT. J is TRBJ2-2 and V is TRBV4-2; no definite D call. Between the trimmed V and J ends, which lost 3 bases and 0 bases, there was a span of 8 bases. Germline V CDR1 and CDR2: LGHNA, YNFKEQ. This CDR3 contains 15 residues.